This paragraph reports one TCR beta chain. What it recognizes is unknown. This entry is derived from a study of cytomegalovirus exposure and HLA in healthy donors. The CDR3 loop spans 14 amino acids. Trimming cost V 5 bases and J 7 bases; bases outside gene matches: 11. The V gene's germline CDR1 is SQVTM and CDR2 ANQGSEA. The PCR had 60 Vbeta and 13 Jbeta primers. Sequenced by immunoSEQ multiplex PCR; TCRdb stores in-frame clones only, minus some. The sample carries more than 150,000 clones, more than 65% recorded once. Study-wide results and caveats: Most CMV-associated TCR beta chains appeared HLA-restricted in a later analysis. Follow-up analysis later connected one missense variant in DCLRE1C with trimming of TCR beta V- and J-genes.

Healthy donors of bone marrow made up the group. The receptor was isolated from a man aged 45 to 65 in good health and CMV-seropositive. The chain has TRBV29-1 and TRBJ1-2; 9 bases fit TRBD1. The sequenced sample was PBMCs. DNA for the CDR3: TGCAGCGTTTGGGGGACAGGGCTCCCCTCTGGCTACACCTTC. Amino acids: CSVWGTGLPSGYTF.